These T cell receptor beta chains were read from a single sample in a study of blood T cell repertoires in COVID-19. Sequencing was performed with immunoSEQ multiplex PCR; in TCRdb, only in-frame clones are kept and a portion is missing. The repertoire consists of more than 200,000 clones, with around 90% occurring once and the leading ten covering around 0.7%. Sequenced: peripheral blood. These receptors came from a human donor in a cohort sampled during active COVID-19. CDR3s include the opening cysteine and the closing phenylalanine or tryptophan. Each record gives: J gene, clone size, D gene, V gene, CDR3 DNA, CDR3 protein. The D gene is left open where the match is weak. Size is omitted from some rows. Given values are once, few, many or a class for expanded clones.

>TRBJ2-1|-|TRBD2|TRBV27
TGTGCCAGCAGTTTATTCGGGGGGGCTAACAATGAGCAGTTCTTC
CASSLFGGANNEQFF
>TRBJ1-3|-|-|TRBV30
TGTGCCTGGACTGGCGGATTCTCTGGAAACACCATATATTTT
CAWTGGFSGNTIYF
>TRBJ1-1|-|-|TRBV30
TGTGCCTGGGTAAGAGGGGAGGTCGGCACTGAAGCTTTCTTT
CAWVRGEVGTEAFF
>TRBJ2-5|-|-|TRBV7-2
TGTGCCAGCAGCTTAATCGGGGGGCCCGAGACCCAGTACTTC
CASSLIGGPETQYF
>TRBJ2-1|-|-|TRBV9
TGTGCCAGCAGCGTAGCAGGCACCAATGAGCAGTTCTTC
CASSVAGTNEQFF
>TRBJ1-2|medium-sized|TRBD1|TRBV6-6
TGTGCCAGCAGTTACGTACCACAGGGGATCTATGGCTACACCTTC
CASSYVPQGIYGYTF
>TRBJ1-5|-|-|TRBV19
TGTGCCAGTAGGCTCCAGGGAAACAATCAGCCCCAGCATTTT
CASRLQGNNQPQHF
>TRBJ2-3|-|-|TRBV9
TGTGCCAGCAGCGTAGACGGGGTAGGGAGCACAGATACGCAGTATTTT
CASSVDGVGSTDTQYF
>TRBJ2-7|once|-|TRBV2
TGTGCCAGCAGTGCGGGGACATCGACCTACGAGCAGTACTTC
CASSAGTSTYEQYF
>TRBJ2-7|-|TRBD1|TRBV19
TGTGCCAGTAGTATCGGCGGGACAGGGGCCATCTACGAGCAGTACTTC
CASSIGGTGAIYEQYF
>TRBJ2-1|-|-|TRBV28
TGTGCCAGCAGCGGGGGGCTAGCCCAGGGAAATGAGCAGTTCTTC
CASSGGLAQGNEQFF